This T cell receptor beta chain was sequenced during a study of T cell changes during pregnancy in multiple sclerosis. This clone showed up just once. TCRdb keeps only in-frame clones here, not all; method: immunoSEQ multiplex PCR. In the table there are over 50,000 clones, around 93% of which are singletons. This material consisted of peripheral blood, taken in the second trimester of pregnancy. The TCR comes from a female donor with multiple sclerosis, enrolled in a pregnancy study.

CDR3 sequence: CATLPRGKNTEAFF. The CDR3, as DNA: TGTGCCACACTTCCCCGAGGTAAGAACACTGAAGCTTTCTTT. V and J are TRBV27 and TRBJ1-1; the D is unclear. With 10 bases removed from V and 1 base from J, the gap between germline ends came to 16 bases. CDR3 size: 14 residues. CDR1 is MNHEY, CDR2 SMNVEV, per germline (reference sequence).